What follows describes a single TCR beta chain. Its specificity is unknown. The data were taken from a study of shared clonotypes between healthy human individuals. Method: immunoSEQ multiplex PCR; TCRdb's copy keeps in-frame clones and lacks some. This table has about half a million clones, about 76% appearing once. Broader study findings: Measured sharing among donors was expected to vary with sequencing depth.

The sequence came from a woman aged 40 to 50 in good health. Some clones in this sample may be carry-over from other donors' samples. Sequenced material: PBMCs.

This CDR3 reads CASSFRGLGSTGELFF. CDR3 coding DNA: TGTGCCAGCAGCTTCAGGGGGTTAGGGAGCACCGGGGAGCTGTTTTTT. J is TRBJ2-2 and V is TRBV11-2, with TRBD1 identical over 7 bases. The CDR3 contains 16 residues. Germline CDR1 SGHAT, CDR2 FQNNGV. Germline trimming cut 3 bases from V and 4 bases from J; bases unmatched to any gene: 8.